These T cell receptor beta chains were read from a single sample in a study of blood T cell repertoires in COVID-19. Some clones are missing from TCRdb's copy, which holds only in-frame ones; the method was immunoSEQ multiplex PCR. The data show more than 90,000 clones, about 80% seen once. Source material: peripheral blood. These receptors were taken from a human donor in a cohort sampled during active COVID-19. Both conserved end residues are part of each CDR3. A D gene is named only where the DNA matches it firmly. A row's size may be missing; if present it is once, few, many or a size class.

TRBJ2-5 | NA | TRBV5-1 | NA | CASSLSRVAPLFQETQYF | TGCGCCAGCAGCTTGAGCAGGGTAGCCCCCCTTTTCCAAGAGACCCAGTACTTC
TRBJ1-1 | once | TRBV5-3 | NA | CARSLDTFITEAFF | TGTGCCAGAAGCTTGGACACATTTATCACTGAAGCTTTCTTT
TRBJ1-1 | NA | TRBV6-5 | TRBD1 | CASRTGGADTEAFF | TGTGCCAGCAGGACAGGGGGCGCGGACACTGAAGCTTTCTTT
TRBJ2-2 | NA | TRBV19 | TRBD1 | CASSMGTANTGELFF | TGTGCCAGTAGTATGGGGACAGCGAACACCGGGGAGCTGTTTTTT
TRBJ1-1 | NA | TRBV11-2 | NA | CASSLAALGRGTEAFF | TGTGCCAGCAGCTTAGCTGCCCTCGGCAGGGGCACTGAAGCTTTCTTT
TRBJ1-1 | NA | TRBV6-6 | NA | CASSYPDRNTEAFF | TGTGCCAGCAGTTACCCGGACAGGAACACTGAAGCTTTCTTT
TRBJ2-3 | NA | TRBV19 | TRBD2 | CASSALRSGRVRDTQYF | TGTGCCAGTAGTGCCCTGAGAAGCGGGAGGGTTAGAGATACGCAGTATTTT
TRBJ2-7 | NA | TRBV4-2 | TRBD2 | CASSPAAGVANEQYF | TGTGCCAGCAGCCCCGCTGCGGGAGTGGCCAACGAGCAGTACTTC
TRBJ2-1 | once | TRBV7-3 | NA | CASSSPGYEQFF | TGTGCCAGCAGCTCGCCCGGTTATGAGCAGTTCTTC
TRBJ1-1 | NA | TRBV6-5 | NA | CASREDTEAFF | TGTGCCAGCCGGGAGGACACTGAAGCTTTCTTT
TRBJ2-4 | NA | TRBV6-5 | NA | CASARWQKNIQYF | TGTGCCAGTGCCCGTTGGCAGAAAAACATTCAGTACTTC
TRBJ2-3 | few | TRBV10-1 | TRBD2 | CASSESLGLSSTDTQYF | TGCGCCAGCAGTGAGTCTCTGGGACTATCTAGCACAGATACGCAGTATTTT
TRBJ2-7 | NA | TRBV24-1 | NA | CATSLSQGGYEQYF | TGTGCCACCAGTTTATCACAGGGTGGGTACGAGCAGTACTTC
TRBJ2-3 | NA | TRBV9 | NA | CASSVGQGTHTQYF | TGTGCCAGCAGCGTAGGGCAGGGAACGCATACGCAGTATTTT
TRBJ1-1 | few | TRBV6-5 | NA | CASSYSGGTGNTEAFF | TGTGCCAGCAGTTACTCGGGGGGGACCGGGAACACTGAAGCTTTCTTT
TRBJ1-5 | once | TRBV29-1 | NA | CSVAGANQPQHF | TGCAGCGTTGCTGGGGCCAATCAGCCCCAGCATTTT
TRBJ2-3 | NA | TRBV28 | TRBD2 | CASRPRTSGTSDTQYF | TGTGCCAGCAGACCTCGGACTAGCGGGACCTCAGATACGCAGTATTTT
TRBJ2-7 | NA | TRBV3-1/TRBV3-2 | NA | CASSQVPQGVHEQYF | TGTGCCAGCAGCCAAGTACCACAGGGAGTTCACGAGCAGTACTTC
TRBJ1-2 | NA | TRBV7-2 | NA | CASSFTQGLSYDYGYTF | TGTGCCAGCAGCTTTACCCAGGGGCTTTCATACGACTATGGCTACACCTTC
TRBJ1-2 | few | TRBV2 | TRBD1 | CASSGQGANYGYTF | TGTGCCAGCAGCGGACAGGGAGCTAACTATGGCTACACCTTC
TRBJ1-5 | NA | TRBV6-6 | NA | CASSQWTIWQSNQPQHF | TGTGCCAGCAGTCAATGGACTATTTGGCAGAGCAATCAGCCCCAGCATTTT
TRBJ2-5 | NA | TRBV11-2 | NA | CASSLVSAGTQYF | TGTGCCAGCAGCTTAGTCTCCGCGGGGACCCAGTACTTC
TRBJ2-3 | NA | TRBV28 | NA | CASTLVARTDTQYF | TGTGCCAGCACCCTAGTAGCACGCACAGATACGCAGTATTTT
TRBJ2-1 | NA | TRBV12-5 | NA | CASGPSGDGDNEQFF | TGTGCTAGTGGTCCGTCAGGGGACGGGGACAATGAGCAGTTCTTC
TRBJ2-2 | NA | TRBV27 | NA | CASSMTGGVGGELFF | TGTGCCAGCAGCATGACAGGAGGTGTGGGCGGGGAGCTGTTTTTT
TRBJ2-4 | NA | TRBV7-8 | NA | CASSLAGNHIQYF | TGTGCCAGCAGCTTAGCCGGGAACCACATTCAGTACTTC
TRBJ2-1 | NA | TRBV4-1 | TRBD1 | CASSQGGQGIYNEQFF | TGCGCCAGCAGCCAAGGTGGACAGGGGATTTACAATGAGCAGTTCTTC
TRBJ2-3 | NA | TRBV28 | NA | CASSTQGSGGPNTQYF | TGTGCCAGCAGCACACAGGGTTCGGGGGGTCCTAATACGCAGTATTTT
TRBJ2-7 | NA | TRBV4-2 | NA | CASSQVGRENYEQYF | TGTGCCAGCAGCCAAGTAGGCAGGGAAAACTACGAGCAGTACTTC
TRBJ2-6 | NA | TRBV19 | NA | CASGASGANVLTF | TGTGCCAGTGGGGCCTCTGGGGCCAACGTCCTGACTTTC
TRBJ2-5 | NA | TRBV5-1 | NA | CASSLQVSTQETQYF | TGCGCCAGCAGCTTGCAAGTCAGTACGCAAGAGACCCAGTACTTC
TRBJ2-2 | NA | TRBV28 | TRBD2 | CASSGLHWTSGAPGELFF | TGTGCCAGCAGTGGCCTACACTGGACTAGCGGGGCTCCCGGGGAGCTGTTTTTT
TRBJ1-5 | NA | TRBV19 | NA | CATREVADSNQPQHF | TGTGCCACCCGCGAGGTGGCAGATAGCAATCAGCCCCAGCATTTT
TRBJ1-1 | NA | TRBV7-9 | TRBD1 | CASSLGDRGHTEAFF | TGTGCCAGCAGCTTAGGGGACAGGGGGCACACTGAAGCTTTCTTT
TRBJ2-3 | medium-sized | TRBV9 | NA | CASSGSAPRGRNTDTQYF | TGTGCCAGCAGCGGAAGTGCCCCCCGTGGGAGAAACACAGATACGCAGTATTTT
TRBJ1-3 | NA | TRBV9 | NA | CASSALQMNSGNTIYF | TGTGCCAGCAGCGCCCTCCAGATGAACTCTGGAAACACCATATATTTT
TRBJ2-7 | once | TRBV19 | NA | CASSTGSGYEQYF | TGTGCCAGTAGTACCGGCTCAGGCTACGAGCAGTACTTC
TRBJ1-4 | NA | TRBV4-3 | TRBD1 | CASSPTWDRGRKLFF | TGCGCCAGCAGCCCAACTTGGGACAGGGGGCGAAAACTGTTTTTT